By frequency in the sample, the clone carrying this TCR beta chain is medium-sized (0.01 to 0.1%). Its antigen remains unknown. These data originate in a study of PD-1 blockade in classical Hodgkin lymphoma. The sample's time point: cycle 4 day 1 (C4D1), after 6 weeks of nivolumab. All the patients suffered relapse after autologous stem cell transplantation, and brentuximab vedotin exposure differed. Repertoires were generated with immunoSEQ multiplex PCR, while TCRdb's copy carries only in-frame clones and drops some. The sample contains about 7,000 clones, over 70% of which appear only once. Whole-study findings and limits: It was among complete responders that baseline diversity resembled that of newly diagnosed patients.

CDR3 length: 17 residues. The V and J ends lost 1 base and 5 bases, in that order; junction bases with no gene match: 8. The germline V gene encodes CDR1 MNHEY and CDR2 SMNVEV (reference sequence). This TCR came from a human donor with classical Hodgkin lymphoma. Sequenced material: peripheral blood mononuclear cells (PBMCs), taken before the fourth cycle of nivolumab. The chain employs TRBV27 and TRBJ1-5, with 10 bases that match TRBD1. In DNA, the CDR3 is TGTGCCAGCAGTTTATACTCCCCGGGACAGGGGTATCAGCCCCAGCATTTT. Translation: CASSLYSPGQGYQPQHF.